In its sample, the clone carrying this T cell receptor (beta chain) was seen once. Using immunoSEQ multiplex PCR, the repertoire was profiled, and TCRdb retains in-frame clones only, with some absent. The table has around 260,000 clones, approximately 86% seen once. Germline lookup yields CDR1 LNHDA and CDR2 SQIVND (reference sequence). V dropped 8 bases and J dropped 4; count of bases not matched to a gene: 9. The CDR3 totals 15 residues. The sample comes from a study of blood T cell repertoires in COVID-19. Turning to the study itself: The United States, Italy and Spain supplied acute and convalescent COVID-19 samples.

This chain links TRBV19 with TRBJ1-1; 11 positions agree with TRBD1. This receptor was taken from a human donor in a cohort sampled during active COVID-19. Sequencing was carried out using peripheral blood. The DNA for the CDR3 is TGTGCCAGTGATTGGACAGGGGGCGCGGGCACTGAAGCTTTCTTT. As protein: CASDWTGGAGTEAFF.